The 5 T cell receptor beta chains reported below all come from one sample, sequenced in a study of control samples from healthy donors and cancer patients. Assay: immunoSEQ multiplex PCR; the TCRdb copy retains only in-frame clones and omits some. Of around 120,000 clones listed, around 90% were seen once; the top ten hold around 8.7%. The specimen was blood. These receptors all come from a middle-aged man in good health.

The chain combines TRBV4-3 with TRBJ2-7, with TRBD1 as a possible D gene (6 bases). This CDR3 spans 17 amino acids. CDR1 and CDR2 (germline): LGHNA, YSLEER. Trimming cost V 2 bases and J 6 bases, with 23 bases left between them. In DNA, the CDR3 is TGCGCCAGCAGCCAACATCCGCCCACAGGGAATGAGGGCGAGCAGTACTTC. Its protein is CASSQHPPTGNEGEQYF.

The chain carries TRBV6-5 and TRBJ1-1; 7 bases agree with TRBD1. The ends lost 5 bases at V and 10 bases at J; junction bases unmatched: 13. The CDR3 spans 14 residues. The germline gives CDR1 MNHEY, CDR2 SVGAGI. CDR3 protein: CASSPDLTGERAFF. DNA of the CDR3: TGTGCCAGCAGTCCCGACCTAACAGGGGAGAGAGCTTTCTTT.

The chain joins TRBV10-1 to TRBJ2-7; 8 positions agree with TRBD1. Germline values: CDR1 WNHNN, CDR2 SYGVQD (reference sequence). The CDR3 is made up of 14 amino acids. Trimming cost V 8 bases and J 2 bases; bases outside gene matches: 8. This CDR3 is CASLIPDRAYEQYF. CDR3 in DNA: TGCGCCAGCTTGATTCCGGACAGGGCCTACGAGCAGTACTTC.

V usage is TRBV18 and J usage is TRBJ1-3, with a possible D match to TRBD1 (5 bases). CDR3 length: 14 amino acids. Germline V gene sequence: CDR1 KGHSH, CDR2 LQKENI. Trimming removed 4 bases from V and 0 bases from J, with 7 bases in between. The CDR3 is CASSQDISGNTIYF. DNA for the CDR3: TGTGCCAGCTCACAGGACATCTCTGGAAACACCATATATTTT.

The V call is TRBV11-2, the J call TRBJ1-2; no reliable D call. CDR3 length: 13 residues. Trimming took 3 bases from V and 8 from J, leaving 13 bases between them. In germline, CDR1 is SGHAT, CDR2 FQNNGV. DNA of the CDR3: TGTGCCAGCAGCTTTTTTAGTCACAACGGCTACACCTTC. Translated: CASSFFSHNGYTF.